Listed below are T cell receptor beta chains from one sample, sequenced in a study of early T cells in non-severe SARS-CoV-2 infection. TCRdb redid the calling of the 5' RACE reads with MiXCR, one entry per CDR3 protein. The sample has about 80,000 distinct CDR3 sequences; about 13% are singletons. Sequencing was performed on whole blood. Receptor source: an adult who was a healthcare worker with PCR-confirmed SARS-CoV-2 infection or an uninfected control (not recorded which). Each CDR3 is given with its conserved first and last residue. A D gene is named only where the DNA matches it firmly. Some rows have no size entry. The others give once, few or many, or a class for an expanded clone.

>TRBJ2-3|TRBV6-2/TRBV6-3|.|many
CASSTRETSTDTQYF
TGTGCCAGCAGTACCCGGGAAACTAGCACAGATACGCAGTATTTT
>TRBJ1-1|TRBV20-1|.|many
CSARPGGTEAFF
TGCAGTGCCCGGCCCGGCGGCACTGAAGCTTTCTTT
>TRBJ2-5|TRBV25-1|TRBD2|few
CASSEFRAGDQETQYF
TGTGCCAGCAGTGAATTTCGAGCGGGGGACCAAGAGACCCAGTACTTC
>TRBJ1-1|TRBV20-1|TRBD1|few
CSARESQGAASAFF
TGCAGTGCTAGAGAAAGCCAGGGGGCGGCTTCGGCTTTCTTT
>TRBJ1-5|TRBV5-1|.|.
CASSLGYGGNQPQHF
TGCGCCAGCAGCTTGGGCTACGGAGGGAATCAGCCCCAGCATTTT
>TRBJ2-1|TRBV3-1|TRBD2|few
CASSQGSGSEDEQFF
TGTGCCAGCAGCCAAGGAAGCGGGAGCGAGGATGAGCAGTTCTTC
>TRBJ1-1|TRBV5-1|.|many
CASSLDPRFPNTEAFF
TGCGCCAGCAGCTTGGACCCTCGCTTTCCGAACACTGAAGCTTTCTTT
>TRBJ2-7|TRBV2|TRBD1|.
CASGQGAGEQYF
TGTGCCAGCGGTCAGGGGGCGGGCGAGCAGTACTTC
>TRBJ2-3|TRBV11-2|TRBD1|many
CASSGTGGTDTQYF
TGTGCCAGCAGCGGGACAGGAGGCACAGATACGCAGTATTTT
>TRBJ2-7|TRBV15|.|many
CATSRETDYEQYF
TGTGCCACCAGCAGAGAAACAGACTACGAGCAGTACTTC
>TRBJ2-2|TRBV6-5|.|.
CASSPQGDHTGELFF
TGTGCCAGCAGTCCCCAAGGGGATCACACCGGGGAGCTGTTTTTT
>TRBJ2-1|TRBV5-1|.|.
CASSYGADGDEQFF
TGCGCCAGCAGCTATGGCGCGGACGGGGATGAGCAGTTCTTC
>TRBJ2-7|TRBV7-2|.|.
CASSSGLSPYEQYF
TGTGCCAGCAGCTCGGGACTGTCCCCCTACGAGCAGTACTTC
>TRBJ2-1|TRBV29-1|TRBD1|.
CSAHRDRGYNEQFF
TGCAGCGCTCACCGGGACAGGGGATACAATGAGCAGTTCTTC
>TRBJ1-4|TRBV7-2|TRBD1|.
CASSPKTGTAEKLFF
TGTGCCAGCAGCCCGAAGACAGGGACGGCTGAAAAACTGTTTTTT
>TRBJ1-1|TRBV7-6|.|.
CASSLAYGTEAFF
TGTGCCAGCAGCTTAGCGTACGGCACTGAAGCTTTCTTT
>TRBJ2-1|TRBV7-6|TRBD2|many
CASTLSGGAYNEQFF
TGTGCCAGCACTCTTAGCGGGGGGGCCTACAATGAGCAGTTCTTC
>TRBJ2-4|TRBV28|.|few
CASSPNPLDGSKNIQYF
TGTGCCAGCAGCCCAAATCCCCTGGACGGGAGCAAAAACATTCAGTACTTC
>TRBJ2-4|TRBV20-1|TRBD1|many
CSAGTGLRNIQYF
TGCAGTGCCGGGACAGGGCTCAGGAACATTCAGTACTTC
>TRBJ2-5|TRBV19|.|many
CASKEEGFGETQYF
TGTGCCAGTAAGGAGGAGGGGTTCGGAGAGACCCAGTACTTC
>TRBJ1-2|TRBV6-2/TRBV6-3|TRBD1|many
CASSYLLEGAAGYTF
TGTGCCAGCAGTTACCTTTTGGAGGGGGCTGCTGGCTACACCTTC
>TRBJ2-3|TRBV11-2|.|few
CASSSFGSRPHF
TGTGCCAGCAGCTCCTTTGGATCGCGCCCCCATTTT
>TRBJ2-6|TRBV29-1|TRBD1|.
CSAQGAGANVLTF
TGCAGCGCCCAGGGGGCTGGGGCCAACGTCCTGACTTTC
>TRBJ1-5|TRBV7-8|.|many
CASSLAVNQPQHF
TGTGCCAGCAGCTTAGCAGTGAATCAGCCCCAGCATTTT
>TRBJ2-7|TRBV6-5|.|few
CASSSNIIAYEQYF
TGTGCCAGCAGTTCCAACATAATCGCCTACGAGCAGTACTTC
>TRBJ2-5|TRBV27|TRBD2|few
CASSLVGLAGQETQYF
TGTGCCAGCAGTTTAGTAGGACTAGCGGGGCAAGAGACCCAGTACTTC
>TRBJ1-6|TRBV7-2|TRBD1|many
CASRRGQYNSPLHF
TGTGCCAGCAGGAGGGGACAGTATAATTCACCCCTCCACTTT
>TRBJ1-1|TRBV3-1|.|few
CASTPVGANTEAFF
TGTGCCAGCACTCCAGTGGGGGCCAACACTGAAGCTTTCTTT
>TRBJ2-5|TRBV7-8|.|few
CASSLANMGIQETQYF
TGTGCCAGCAGCTTAGCGAACATGGGGATCCAAGAGACCCAGTACTTC
>TRBJ1-1|TRBV7-8|.|.
CASSLGSGSAAFF
TGTGCCAGCAGCTTAGGGAGCGGATCGGCCGCTTTCTTT
>TRBJ2-4|TRBV7-2|TRBD2|.
CASSLPGLAVAKNIQYF
TGTGCCAGCAGCTTACCGGGACTAGCGGTAGCCAAAAACATTCAGTACTTC
>TRBJ1-1|TRBV5-4|.|many
CASSCQDSPFMNTEAFF
TGTGCCAGCAGCTGCCAGGACAGCCCGTTCATGAACACTGAAGCTTTCTTT
>TRBJ1-5|TRBV9|.|many
CATPREGGYQPQHF
TGTGCCACCCCCAGGGAGGGCGGGTATCAGCCCCAGCATTTT
>TRBJ1-5|TRBV11-2|.|many
CASSRDLRRPQHF
TGTGCCAGCAGCAGGGACCTGCGTAGGCCCCAGCATTTT
>TRBJ1-1|TRBV12-3/TRBV12-4|TRBD1|once
CASSPQGADTEAFF
TGTGCCAGCAGCCCTCAGGGGGCGGACACTGAAGCTTTCTTT